A single T cell receptor (beta chain) is shown here with its context. The antigen this receptor binds is unknown. There are no base qualities to consult, and no much larger clone falls within one base. This specimen comes from a study of identical twins (TCRdb year 2016). In the study overall: The study deep-sequenced TCR alpha and beta repertoires from monozygotic twins, unrelated adults of various ages and cord blood to test whether fetal clonotypes persist. To rule out contamination, the twin experiments were replicated at different times with different library preparation protocols. Results the study describes overall, beyond this receptor: Abundant cord blood beta clonotypes had fewer insertions, young adult naive repertoires showed a similar but weaker trend, and memory repertoires showed no such trend. Invariant T cells such as MAIT and iNKT could partly confound zero-insertion analyses, though diverse VJ usage argued against this for most clonotypes. Conclusions relied on cross-sectional statistical analysis, since the same donors could not be followed over many years. Out-of-frame TCR alpha sequences shared between twins showed an excess of low generation-probability sequences compared with coincidental sharing between unrelated individuals. In monozygotic twins, recombination models systematically underestimated out-of-frame TCR alpha sharing, but the models matched the sharing seen between unrelated individuals. In beta out-of-frame sequences, excess twin sharing was weaker, because having fewer shared sequences lowered the signal-to-noise ratio.

Receptor amplification or capture employed 5' RACE. Sequencing used an Illumina HiSeq 2000. Template switching added a universal primer binding site, and the final cDNA carried a unique molecular identifier that allowed TCR cDNA molecules to be counted accurately. Specific primers in the conserved constant-segment region were used to synthesize first-strand cDNA for TCR alpha and beta chains. To control for contamination, every cDNA library was double barcoded, receiving both a SMART-Mk sample barcode and Illumina barcodes. TruSeq adapter sequences, together with Illumina sample barcodes, were added in two successive PCR steps. The TCR alpha and beta cDNA libraries were sequenced on the Illumina HiSeq platform using custom primers. The study's own analysis went as follows. Raw reads were processed with MiGEC to extract unique molecular identifiers, and MiXCR was used to determine CDR3 positions. For each individual, recombination models were inferred using an EM algorithm with the repgenHMM and IGoR tools. The tcR package in R was used for shared clonotype analysis, with sharing normalized by the product of cloneset sizes. To study raw recombination free of thymic and clonal selection effects, out-of-frame nonproductive sequences were analyzed. The public reads were reanalyzed by TCRdb: fastp trimming at Q25, MiXCR alignment, in-frame beta chains only. For every CDR3 protein sequence, its rows merge into one entry that carries the most common genes and DNA. TCRdb's processing, not the authors' own work, is the source of the V and J calls. For this sample the table gives around 340,000 distinct CDR3 sequences, of which 8.5% to 10% were detected only once. About 9.1% of the sample is taken by the ten largest.

As encoded in the germline V gene (reference sequence), CDR1 is LGHDT while CDR2 is YNNKEL. The CDR3 goes from the cysteine to the phenylalanine over 17 residues. Here the CDR3 DNA is all that survives: 51 bases in frame from base 1. Trimming at the junction amounts to 7 bases on V and 7 bases on J, and the germline ends lie 25 bases apart. All donors were healthy Caucasians. Three unrelated non-twin adults were also sequenced: a male aged 18 to 29, a male aged 50 to 60 and a female aged 50 to 60. Using Miltenyi CD45RO+ enrichment and human naive T-cell isolation kits, memory (CD45RO+) and naive T cells were isolated from PBMC.

The sample was naive T cells sorted from blood. The sample's cell subset or site label, decoded: cells isolated with a human naive T-cell isolation kit. The rearranged chain carries TRBV3-1 and TRBJ2-2, with the D gene possibly TRBD1 or TRBD2, each one fitting 5 bases. This clonotype originated in a woman between 50 and 59 years old in good health. The encoded CDR3 is CASTHQLWGRRYGELFF. The DNA sequence is TGTGCCAGCACCCATCAGTTATGGGGGAGACGTTACGGGGAGCTGTTTTTT.